The TCR beta chain under discussion was sequenced for a study of blood T cell repertoires in COVID-19. Clones were sequenced by immunoSEQ multiplex PCR, and TCRdb holds only the in-frame ones, with some missing. Of 85,000 to 120,000 clones listed, roughly 92% were seen once; the top ten hold roughly 2.1%. This clone has only one observation. Trimming pared 4 bases from V and 6 bases from J, leaving 13 bases between. This CDR3 has 15 amino acids. Per germline, CDR1 MDHEN and CDR2 SYDVKM. Sequenced sample: peripheral blood. This clonotype originated in a woman in her fifties or sixties with COVID-19, enrolled during active disease. V usage is TRBV28 and J usage is TRBJ1-6; possible D gene TRBD1, 5 bases. This CDR3 is CASSSIQVPNSPLHF. The DNA for the CDR3 is TGTGCCAGCAGTTCCATACAGGTTCCTAATTCACCCCTCCACTTT.